Shown below are 15 T cell receptor beta chains from a single sample sequenced in a study of shared clonotypes between healthy human individuals. Repertoires were generated with immunoSEQ multiplex PCR, while TCRdb's copy carries only in-frame clones and drops some. In the table there are 2.3 million or so clones, approximately 95% of which are singletons. Sample: naive CD4+ T cells from PBMCs. This sample's subset: CD45RA+ positively selected. The receptors derive from a man aged 18 to 35 in good health. Some clones in this sample may be carry-over from other donors' samples.

The genes are TRBV5-4 and TRBJ1-1; no clear D. Germline assignment: CDR1 SGHNT and CDR2 YYREEE (reference sequence). The CDR3 is made up of 14 amino acids. V lost 4 bases to trimming and J lost 2 bases, with 12 bases between them. The CDR3 reads CASSPVGRNTEAFF. CDR3 sequence (DNA): TGTGCCAGCAGCCCCGTAGGACGTAACACTGAAGCTTTCTTT.

This rearrangement joins TRBV19 to TRBJ2-3; TRBD2 aligns across 12 bases. This CDR3 has 15 residues. The germline V gene has CDR1 LNHDA and CDR2 SQIVND (reference sequence). V shed 5 bases and J 4 bases; nucleotides not matched to a gene: 4. The CDR3 region has the DNA TGTGCCAGTAGTCTACTAGCGGGAGGCCCAGATACGCAGTATTTT. Amino acids: CASSLLAGGPDTQYF.

There are a few counts of this clone. The chain couples TRBV7-9 to TRBJ1-1; no firm D call. Trimming removed 8 bases at V and 8 bases at J, with 12 bases between. The CDR3 is 11 amino acids. Per the germline V gene, CDR1 is SEHNR and CDR2 is FQNEAQ (reference sequence). CDR3 DNA: TGTGCCAGCGCGACTGGCGGCGAAGCTTTCTTT. Residues: CASATGGEAFF. The whole variable domain, remainder taken from reference TRBV7-9 and TRBJ1-1, is DTGVSQNPRHKITKRGQNVTFRCDPISEHNRLYWYRQTLGQGPEFLTYFQNEAQLEKSRLLSDRFSAERPKGSFSTLEIQRTEQGDSAMYLCASATGGEAFFGQGTRLTVV.

The chain carries TRBV19 and TRBJ1-5, with 9 bases that match TRBD1. There are 15 residues in the CDR3. The germline V gene has CDR1 LNHDA and CDR2 SQIVND (reference sequence). The V segment lost 5 bases and the J segment 4 bases; nucleotides outside the gene matches: 6. Here the CDR3 reads CASSSAGTGNQPQHF. The CDR3 nucleotides read TGTGCCAGTAGTTCTGCCGGGACAGGGAATCAGCCCCAGCATTTT.

As for this clone: Distinct nucleotide sequences in the sample also encode this CDR3. This chain connects TRBV19 to TRBJ2-1, with 8 bases matching TRBD2. Germline lookup yields CDR1 LNHDA and CDR2 SQIVND (reference sequence). This CDR3 is 14 amino acids long. V shed 6 bases, J shed 1 base, and the junction held 2 bases outside the gene matches. CDR3 DNA: TGTGCCAGTAGCCGACTAGCGTCCTACAATGAGCAGTTCTTC. It is translated as CASSRLASYNEQFF.

J is TRBJ2-7 and V is TRBV7-3, with 8 bases fitting TRBD1. The CDR3 is 14 residues long. V shed 5 bases and J 3 bases; nucleotides not matched to a gene: 6. The germline gives CDR1 SGHTA, CDR2 FQGTGA. CDR3 in DNA: TGTGCCAGCAGCCTCGGACAGGGACGCTACGAGCAGTACTTC. It codes for CASSLGQGRYEQYF.

The V gene is TRBV5-1, the J gene TRBJ2-2; D is undetermined. Deletions cut 6 bases from V and 0 bases from J, with 15 bases between. CDR1 is SGHRS, CDR2 YFSETQ, per germline. The CDR3 loop spans 16 amino acids. This CDR3 reads CASTLVGVPNTGELFF. CDR3 nucleotide sequence: TGCGCCAGCACCCTGGTTGGGGTACCGAACACCGGGGAGCTGTTTTTT.

The chain uses TRBV25-1 and TRBJ1-1, with D possibly matching TRBD1 (5 bases). The CDR3 totals 14 residues. Germline lookup yields CDR1 MGHDK and CDR2 SYGVNS. V was shortened by 8 bases and J by 0 bases, with 13 bases between the two germline ends. The CDR3 sequence is CASLPRALNTEAFF. CDR3 nucleotide sequence: TGTGCCAGCCTTCCCAGGGCCCTGAACACTGAAGCTTTCTTT.

The chain is built from TRBV6-6 and TRBJ2-7; 7 positions match TRBD2. With V trimmed by 6 bases and J by 2 bases, 7 bases remained unmatched. CDR1 is MNHNY and CDR2 is SVGAGI in the germline V gene (reference sequence). The CDR3 covers 14 residues. DNA of the CDR3: TGTGCCAGCAGGACCGGGACTAAACCCTACGAGCAGTACTTC. It translates to CASRTGTKPYEQYF.

This clone was seen just once. The V and J genes are TRBV28 and TRBJ2-5; 9 bases line up with TRBD1. The germline V gene has CDR1 MDHEN and CDR2 SYDVKM. The CDR3 consists of 13 residues. J lost 5 bases, V lost 6 bases, and 4 bases had no gene match. The CDR3 nucleotides read TGTGCCAGCAGATTGACAGGGGGGGAGACCCAGTACTTC. This sequence encodes CASRLTGGETQYF.

This clone was recorded only once. The CDR3 here is CASSYPNPPYGYTF. The CDR3 region has the DNA TGTGCCAGCAGTTATCCAAACCCCCCCTATGGCTACACCTTC. The genes are TRBV6-5 and TRBJ1-2, with unresolved D. V lost 3 bases and J lost 4, with 12 bases in between. CDR1 is MNHEY and CDR2 is SVGAGI in the germline V gene. The CDR3 is 14 residues long.

The chain employs TRBV19 and TRBJ2-6; maybe TRBD1 (6 bases). The CDR3 has 16 residues. Germline-derived CDR1 and CDR2 are LNHDA and SQIVND (reference sequence). V was pared by 6 bases and J by 5 bases, with 17 bases between. The CDR3 spells CASRTPGQQRANVLTF. Here the CDR3 DNA reads TGTGCCAGTAGGACCCCGGGACAACAAAGGGCCAACGTCCTGACTTTC.

The rearrangement links TRBV5-4 to TRBJ2-7; D is unclear. Germline-derived CDR1 and CDR2 are SGHNT and YYREEE (reference sequence). The CDR3 consists of 16 residues. V was cut by 2 bases and J by 6 bases, with 21 bases left in between. The CDR3 coding sequence is TGTGCCAGCAGCTTAGGTCCAGCCGGGCAGGCTGGCGAGCAGTACTTC. Encoded protein: CASSLGPAGQAGEQYF.

The chain uses TRBV28 and TRBJ2-7, with TRBD2 identical over 7 bases. Trimming took 3 bases from V and 3 from J; bases not matched to a gene: 5. CDR3 length: 14 residues. Germline lookup yields CDR1 MDHEN and CDR2 SYDVKM. CDR3 region: CASSLKRDFYEQYF. DNA for the CDR3: TGTGCCAGCAGTTTGAAGCGGGATTTCTACGAGCAGTACTTC.

The chain carries TRBV5-1 and TRBJ2-7; the match to TRBD1 covers 9 bases. The length of the CDR3 is 17 residues. Germline-derived CDR1 and CDR2 are SGHRS and YFSETQ. After removal of 4 bases from V and 3 bases from J, the junction contained 14 bases not matched to a gene. CDR3 sequence: CASSPLPETGGFYEQYF. The CDR3 nucleotides are TGCGCCAGCAGCCCCTTACCGGAGACAGGGGGGTTCTACGAGCAGTACTTC. The full variable domain, in which reference TRBV5-1 and TRBJ2-7 provide the parts outside the CDR3, is KAGVTQTPRYLIKTRGQQVTLSCSPISGHRSVSWYQQTPGQGLQFLFEYFSETQRNKGNFPGRFSGRQFSNSRSEMNVSTLELGDSALYLCASSPLPETGGFYEQYFGPGTRLTVT.